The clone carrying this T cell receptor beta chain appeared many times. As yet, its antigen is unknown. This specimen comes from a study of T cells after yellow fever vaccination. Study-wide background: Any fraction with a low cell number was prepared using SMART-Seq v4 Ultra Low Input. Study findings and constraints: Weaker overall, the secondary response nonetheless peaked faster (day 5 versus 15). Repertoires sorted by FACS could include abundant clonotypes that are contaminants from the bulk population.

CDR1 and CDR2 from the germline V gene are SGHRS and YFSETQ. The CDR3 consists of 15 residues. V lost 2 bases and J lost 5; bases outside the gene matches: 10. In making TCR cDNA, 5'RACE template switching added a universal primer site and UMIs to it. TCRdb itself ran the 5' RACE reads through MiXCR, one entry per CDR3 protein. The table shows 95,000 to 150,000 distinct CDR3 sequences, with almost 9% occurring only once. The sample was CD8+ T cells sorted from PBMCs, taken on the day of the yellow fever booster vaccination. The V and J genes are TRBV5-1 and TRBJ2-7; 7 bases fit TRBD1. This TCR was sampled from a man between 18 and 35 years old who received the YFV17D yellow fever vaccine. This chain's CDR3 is CASSFEGAPRDEQYF. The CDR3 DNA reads TGCGCCAGCAGCTTCGAGGGGGCGCCTCGGGACGAGCAGTACTTC.